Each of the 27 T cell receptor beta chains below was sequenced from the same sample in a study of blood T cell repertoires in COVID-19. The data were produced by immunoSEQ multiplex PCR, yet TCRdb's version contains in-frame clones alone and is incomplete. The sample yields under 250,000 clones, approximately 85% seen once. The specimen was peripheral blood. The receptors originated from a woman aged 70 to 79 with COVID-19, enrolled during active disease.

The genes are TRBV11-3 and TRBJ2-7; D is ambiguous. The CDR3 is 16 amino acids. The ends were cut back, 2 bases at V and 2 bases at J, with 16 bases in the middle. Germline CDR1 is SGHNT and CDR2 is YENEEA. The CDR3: CASSLMGSDSAYEQYF. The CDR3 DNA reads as TGTGCCAGCAGCTTAATGGGCTCGGATTCCGCCTACGAGCAGTACTTC.

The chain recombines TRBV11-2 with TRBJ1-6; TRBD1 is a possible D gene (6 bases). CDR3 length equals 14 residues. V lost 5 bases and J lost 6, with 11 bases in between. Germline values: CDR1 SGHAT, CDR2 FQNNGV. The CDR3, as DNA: TGTGCCAGCAGCGCAGGACAGAGTAATTCACCCCTCCACTTT. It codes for CASSAGQSNSPLHF.

CDR3 sequence: CASSQTVYAGTYEQYF. The DNA for the CDR3 is TGTGCCAGCAGCCAAACAGTATATGCGGGGACCTACGAGCAGTACTTC. The chain employs TRBV7-2 and TRBJ2-7, with a weak D call TRBD2 (6 bases). This CDR3 contains 16 residues. CDR1 SGHTA and CDR2 FQGNSA come from the germline V gene. V shed 5 bases and J shed 2 bases, with 19 bases lying between them.

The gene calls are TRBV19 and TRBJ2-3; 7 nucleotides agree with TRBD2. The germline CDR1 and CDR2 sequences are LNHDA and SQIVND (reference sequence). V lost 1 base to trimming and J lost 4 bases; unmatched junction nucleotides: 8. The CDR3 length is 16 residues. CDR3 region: CASSIGGTTAADTQYF. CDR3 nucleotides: TGTGCCAGTAGTATAGGTGGGACTACCGCGGCAGATACGCAGTATTTT.

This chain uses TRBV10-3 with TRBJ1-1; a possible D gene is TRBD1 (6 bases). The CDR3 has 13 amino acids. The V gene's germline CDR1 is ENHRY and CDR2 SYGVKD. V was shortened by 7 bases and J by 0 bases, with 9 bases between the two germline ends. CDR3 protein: CAIKQGMNTEAFF. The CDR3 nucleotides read TGTGCCATCAAACAGGGTATGAACACTGAAGCTTTCTTT.

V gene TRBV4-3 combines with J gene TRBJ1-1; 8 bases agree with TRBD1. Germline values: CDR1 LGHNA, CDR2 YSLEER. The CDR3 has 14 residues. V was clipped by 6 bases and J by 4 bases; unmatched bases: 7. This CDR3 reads CASSSTRGLTEAFF. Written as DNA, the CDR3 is TGCGCCAGCAGTTCTACCAGGGGGCTCACTGAAGCTTTCTTT.

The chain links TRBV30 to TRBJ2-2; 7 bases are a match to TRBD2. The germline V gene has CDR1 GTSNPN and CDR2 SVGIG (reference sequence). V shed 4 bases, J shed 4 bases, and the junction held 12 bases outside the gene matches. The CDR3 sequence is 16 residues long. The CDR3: CAWTKGGAGGTGELFF. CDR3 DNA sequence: TGTGCCTGGACCAAGGGAGGGGCCGGGGGCACCGGGGAGCTGTTTTTT.

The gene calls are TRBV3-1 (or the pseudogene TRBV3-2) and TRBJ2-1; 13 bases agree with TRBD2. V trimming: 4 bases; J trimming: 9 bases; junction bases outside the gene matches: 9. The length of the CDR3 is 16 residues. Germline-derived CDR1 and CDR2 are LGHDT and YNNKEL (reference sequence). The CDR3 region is CASSPPGLAGVGEQFF. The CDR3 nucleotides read TGTGCCAGCAGCCCACCCGGACTAGCGGGAGTTGGTGAGCAGTTCTTC.

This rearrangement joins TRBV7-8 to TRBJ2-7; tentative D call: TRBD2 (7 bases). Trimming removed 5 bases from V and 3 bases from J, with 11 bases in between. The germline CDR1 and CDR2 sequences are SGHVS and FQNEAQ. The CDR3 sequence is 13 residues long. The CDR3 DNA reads TGTGCCAGCAGCAAGGGGGGGGACTACGAGCAGTACTTC. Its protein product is CASSKGGDYEQYF.

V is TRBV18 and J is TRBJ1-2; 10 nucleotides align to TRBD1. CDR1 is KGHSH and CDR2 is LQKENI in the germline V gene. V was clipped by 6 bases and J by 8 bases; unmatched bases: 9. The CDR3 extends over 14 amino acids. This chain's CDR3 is CASSPRQGARGYTF. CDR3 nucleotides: TGTGCCAGCTCGCCCCGACAGGGGGCGAGAGGCTACACCTTC. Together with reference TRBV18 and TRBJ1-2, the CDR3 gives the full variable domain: NAGVMQNPRHLVRRRGQEARLRCSPMKGHSHVYWYRQLPEEGLKFMVYLQKENIIDESGMPKERFSAEFPKEGPSILRIQQVVRGDSAAYFCASSPRQGARGYTFGSGTRLTVV.

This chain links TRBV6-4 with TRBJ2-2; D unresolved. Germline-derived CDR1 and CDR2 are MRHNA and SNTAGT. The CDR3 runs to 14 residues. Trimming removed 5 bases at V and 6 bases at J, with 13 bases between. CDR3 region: CASSSDWAPGELFF. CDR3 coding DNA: TGTGCCAGCAGTAGTGATTGGGCGCCCGGGGAGCTGTTTTTT.

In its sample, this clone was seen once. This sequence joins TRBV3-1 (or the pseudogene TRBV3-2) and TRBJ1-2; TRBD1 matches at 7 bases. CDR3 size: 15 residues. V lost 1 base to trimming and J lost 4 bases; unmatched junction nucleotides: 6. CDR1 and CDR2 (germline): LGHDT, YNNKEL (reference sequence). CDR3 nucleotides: TGTGCCAGCAGCCAAGTGGACAGGAGATCCTATGGCTACACCTTC. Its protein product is CASSQVDRRSYGYTF.

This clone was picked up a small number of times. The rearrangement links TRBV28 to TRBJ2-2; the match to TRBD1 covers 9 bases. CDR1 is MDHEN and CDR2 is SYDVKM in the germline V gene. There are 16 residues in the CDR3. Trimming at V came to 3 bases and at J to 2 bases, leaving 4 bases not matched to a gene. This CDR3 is CASSLVGQGNTGELFF. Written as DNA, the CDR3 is TGTGCCAGCAGTTTGGTGGGACAGGGCAACACCGGGGAGCTGTTTTTT.

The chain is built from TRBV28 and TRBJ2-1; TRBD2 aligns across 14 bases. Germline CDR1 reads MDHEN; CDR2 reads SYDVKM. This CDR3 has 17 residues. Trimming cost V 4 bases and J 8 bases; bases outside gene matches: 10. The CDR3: CASSSGTSGSLVHEQFF. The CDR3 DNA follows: TGTGCCAGCAGTTCCGGGACTAGCGGGAGCTTGGTGCATGAGCAGTTCTTC.

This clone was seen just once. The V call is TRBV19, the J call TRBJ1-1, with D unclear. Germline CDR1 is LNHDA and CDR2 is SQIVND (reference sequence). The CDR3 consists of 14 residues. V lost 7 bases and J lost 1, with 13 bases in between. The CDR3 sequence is CASTRREQNTEAFF. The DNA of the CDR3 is TGTGCCAGTACACGCCGGGAACAGAACACTGAAGCTTTCTTT.

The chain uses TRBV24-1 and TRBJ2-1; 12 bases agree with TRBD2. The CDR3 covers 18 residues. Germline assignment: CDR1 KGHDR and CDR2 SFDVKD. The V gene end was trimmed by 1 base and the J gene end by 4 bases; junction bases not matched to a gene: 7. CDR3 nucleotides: TGTGCCACCAGTGATTTATCCCCACTAGCGGGGGGATACAATGAGCAGTTCTTC. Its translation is CATSDLSPLAGGYNEQFF.

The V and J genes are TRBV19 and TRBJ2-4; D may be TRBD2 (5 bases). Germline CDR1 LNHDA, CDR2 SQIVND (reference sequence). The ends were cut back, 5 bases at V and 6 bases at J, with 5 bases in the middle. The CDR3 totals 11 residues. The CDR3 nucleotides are TGTGCCAGTAGTGGAGGAAACATTCAGTACTTC. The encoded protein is CASSGGNIQYF.

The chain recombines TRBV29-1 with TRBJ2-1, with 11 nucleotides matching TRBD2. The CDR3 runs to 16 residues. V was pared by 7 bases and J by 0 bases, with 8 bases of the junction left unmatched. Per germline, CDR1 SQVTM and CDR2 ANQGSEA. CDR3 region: CSAGLAGAFSYNEQFF. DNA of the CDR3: TGCAGCGCCGGACTAGCGGGCGCCTTCTCCTACAATGAGCAGTTCTTC.

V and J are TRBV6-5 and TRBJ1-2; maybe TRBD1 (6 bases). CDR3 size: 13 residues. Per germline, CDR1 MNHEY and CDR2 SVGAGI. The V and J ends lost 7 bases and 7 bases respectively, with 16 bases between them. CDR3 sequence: CASTYRGGFGYTF. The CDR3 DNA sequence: TGTGCCAGCACCTACCGAGGGGGATTTGGCTACACCTTC.

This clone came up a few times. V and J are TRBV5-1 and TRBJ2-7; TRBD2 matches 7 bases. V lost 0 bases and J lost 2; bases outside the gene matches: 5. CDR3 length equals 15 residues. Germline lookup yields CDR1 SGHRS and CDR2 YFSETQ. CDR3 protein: CASSLEGAGAYEQYF. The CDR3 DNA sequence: TGCGCCAGCAGCTTGGAAGGCGCGGGAGCCTACGAGCAGTACTTC.

The CDR3 here is CASSPFWAVQETQYF. CDR3 DNA sequence: TGTGCCAGCAGCCCCTTTTGGGCCGTTCAAGAGACCCAGTACTTC. The gene calls are TRBV7-6 and TRBJ2-5; D gene unclear. The CDR3 covers 15 residues. Germline V lookup: CDR1 SGHVS, CDR2 FNYEAQ. Trimming cost V 5 bases and J 2 bases, with 15 bases left between them.

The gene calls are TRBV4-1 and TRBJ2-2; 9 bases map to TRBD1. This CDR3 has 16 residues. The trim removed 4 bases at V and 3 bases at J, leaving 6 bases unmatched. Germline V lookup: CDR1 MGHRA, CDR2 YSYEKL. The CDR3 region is CASSRDRDRYTGELFF. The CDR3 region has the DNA TGCGCCAGCAGCCGGGACAGGGATCGGTACACCGGGGAGCTGTTTTTT.

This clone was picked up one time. CDR3 DNA: TGTGCCAGCAGCTCAACAGTTTACGAGCAGTACTTC. This translates into CASSSTVYEQYF. The chain links TRBV5-5 to TRBJ2-7; D not resolved. Deletions cut 3 bases from V and 4 bases from J, with 8 bases between. The CDR3 has 12 amino acids. From germline, CDR1 is SGHKS and CDR2 YYEKEE (reference sequence).

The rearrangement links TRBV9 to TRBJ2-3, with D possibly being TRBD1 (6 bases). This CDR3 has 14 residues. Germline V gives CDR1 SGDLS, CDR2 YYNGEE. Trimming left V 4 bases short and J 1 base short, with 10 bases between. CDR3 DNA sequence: TGTGCCAGCAGCACTCGACAGGGCACAGATACGCAGTATTTT. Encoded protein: CASSTRQGTDTQYF.

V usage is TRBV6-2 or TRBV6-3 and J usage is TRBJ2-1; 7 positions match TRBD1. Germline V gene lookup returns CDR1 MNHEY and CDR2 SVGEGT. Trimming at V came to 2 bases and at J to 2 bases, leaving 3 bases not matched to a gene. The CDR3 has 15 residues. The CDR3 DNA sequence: TGTGCCAGCAGTTACCCCAGGGGGACCTACAATGAGCAGTTCTTC. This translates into CASSYPRGTYNEQFF.

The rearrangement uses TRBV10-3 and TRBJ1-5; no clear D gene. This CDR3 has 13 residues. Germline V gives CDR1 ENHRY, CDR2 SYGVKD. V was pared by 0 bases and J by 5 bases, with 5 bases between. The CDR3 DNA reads TGTGCCATCAGTGAGTCCTTATATCAGCCCCAGCATTTT. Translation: CAISESLYQPQHF.

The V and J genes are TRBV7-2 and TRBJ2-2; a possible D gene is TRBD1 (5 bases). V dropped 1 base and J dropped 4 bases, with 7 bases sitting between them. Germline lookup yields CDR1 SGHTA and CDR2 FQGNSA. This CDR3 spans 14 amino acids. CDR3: CASSLGQTTGELFF. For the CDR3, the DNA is TGTGCCAGCAGCTTAGGACAGACCACCGGGGAGCTGTTTTTT.